Shown below are 9 T cell receptor beta chains from a single sample sequenced in a study of blood T cell repertoires in COVID-19. The repertoire was sequenced with immunoSEQ multiplex PCR; TCRdb's copy has only in-frame clones and lacks some. Of under 45,000 clones detected, about 82% appear once; the ten largest clones hold under 6%. Sequencing was carried out using peripheral blood. These receptors all come from a man between 50 and 59 years old with active COVID-19.

The chain carries TRBV29-1 and TRBJ2-1, with a tentative D call TRBD2 (6 bases). Germline V gene sequence: CDR1 SQVTM, CDR2 ANQGSEA. The germline V and J ends were trimmed by 5 bases and 11 bases, with 13 bases remaining between them. CDR3 length: 11 amino acids. CDR3 loop: CSVWDWEKQFF. The CDR3 coding sequence is TGCAGCGTTTGGGACTGGGAAAAGCAGTTCTTC.

The chain recombines TRBV14 with TRBJ1-2; D not resolved. This CDR3 has 12 residues. Germline values: CDR1 SGHDN, CDR2 FVKESK. The germline V and J ends were trimmed by 4 bases and 5 bases, with 8 bases remaining between them. For the CDR3, the DNA is TGTGCCAGCAGCCCAAGCTCATATGGCTACACCTTC. Amino acids: CASSPSSYGYTF.

This clone showed up just a few times. V and J are TRBV7-9 and TRBJ1-6; perhaps TRBD1 as D (6 bases). Germline assignment: CDR1 SEHNR and CDR2 FQNEAQ (reference sequence). The length of the CDR3 is 15 residues. Trimming removed 5 bases at V and 8 bases at J, with 16 bases between. In nucleotides, the CDR3 is TGTGCCAGCAGCGCCCGGACAGACACTTATTCACCCCTCCACTTT. It codes for CASSARTDTYSPLHF.

The genes are TRBV27 and TRBJ2-1; TRBD2 agrees at 10 bases. Losses at the gene ends were 5 bases for V and 4 bases for J; bases not matched to a gene: 8. This CDR3 has 16 amino acids. The germline gives CDR1 MNHEY, CDR2 SMNVEV (reference sequence). CDR3 sequence: CASSPTPSGGYNEQFF. The CDR3 nucleotides read TGTGCCAGCAGTCCCACCCCTAGCGGGGGATACAATGAGCAGTTCTTC.

The J gene is TRBJ1-4, the V gene TRBV19; 10 bases are shared with TRBD1. Trimming removed 6 bases from V and 2 bases from J; junction bases left unmatched: 9. The CDR3 is made up of 17 amino acids. Germline CDR1 LNHDA, CDR2 SQIVND (reference sequence). The CDR3 reads CASSPGQGSATNEKLFF. The CDR3 nucleotides read TGTGCCAGTAGCCCGGGACAGGGGAGTGCGACTAATGAAAAACTGTTTTTT.

The chain combines TRBV18 with TRBJ2-7, with 12 positions matching TRBD2. V dropped 0 bases and J dropped 3; count of bases not matched to a gene: 0. Germline V gives CDR1 KGHSH, CDR2 LQKENI. This CDR3 is 15 amino acids long. In nucleotides, the CDR3 is TGTGCCAGCTCACCACCGGGACTAGCGGGCTACGAGCAGTACTTC. Its translation: CASSPPGLAGYEQYF. Full variable domain (missing parts from reference TRBV18 and TRBJ2-7): NAGVMQNPRHLVRRRGQEARLRCSPMKGHSHVYWYRQLPEEGLKFMVYLQKENIIDESGMPKERFSAEFPKEGPSILRIQQVVRGDSAAYFCASSPPGLAGYEQYFGPGTRLTVT.

The count of this clone is one. The chain recombines TRBV7-2 with TRBJ2-1; 10 bases align to TRBD2. J was trimmed by 7 bases and V by 3 bases; bases with no gene match: 0. The CDR3 covers 13 residues. Looked up from germline, CDR1 is SGHTA and CDR2 is FQGNSA. The DNA of the CDR3 is TGTGCCAGCAGCTTTAGCGGGAGGAATGAGCAGTTCTTC. Protein: CASSFSGRNEQFF.

This chain uses TRBV5-1 with TRBJ2-5, with D unresolved. The CDR3 runs 13 residues. The germline V gene encodes CDR1 SGHRS and CDR2 YFSETQ. V was pared by 4 bases and J by 1 base, with 8 bases between. CDR3 amino acids: CASSRVTQETQYF. The CDR3 DNA reads as TGCGCCAGCAGCCGGGTTACCCAAGAGACCCAGTACTTC.

The chain carries TRBV6-5 and TRBJ2-2, with D uncertain. Trimming pared 6 bases from V and 0 bases from J, leaving 8 bases between. The length of the CDR3 is 14 residues. The germline gives CDR1 MNHEY, CDR2 SVGAGI. CDR3 loop: CASSSRPNTGELFF. Here the CDR3 DNA reads TGTGCCAGCAGCAGCAGGCCGAACACCGGGGAGCTGTTTTTT.